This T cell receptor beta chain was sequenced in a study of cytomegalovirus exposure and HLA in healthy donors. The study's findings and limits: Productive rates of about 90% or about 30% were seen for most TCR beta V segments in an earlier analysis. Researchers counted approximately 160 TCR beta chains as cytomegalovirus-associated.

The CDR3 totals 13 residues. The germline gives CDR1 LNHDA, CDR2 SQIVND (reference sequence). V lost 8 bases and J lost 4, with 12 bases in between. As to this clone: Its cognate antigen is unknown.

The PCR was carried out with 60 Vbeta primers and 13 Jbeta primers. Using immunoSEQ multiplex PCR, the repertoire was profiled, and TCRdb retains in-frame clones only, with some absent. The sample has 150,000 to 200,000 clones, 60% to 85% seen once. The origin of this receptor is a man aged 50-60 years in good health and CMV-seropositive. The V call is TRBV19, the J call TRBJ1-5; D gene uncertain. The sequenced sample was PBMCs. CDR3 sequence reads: CASGLEGNQPQHF. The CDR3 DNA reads TGTGCCAGTGGGCTCGAGGGAAATCAGCCCCAGCATTTT.